The clone carrying this T cell receptor (beta chain) has just a few counts. The cDNA was synthesized by means of template-switch 5'RACE, which was carried out with 10-nucleotide random UMIs. One entry per CDR3 protein results from TCRdb running MiXCR on the 5' RACE reads. The repertoire holds about 48,000 distinct CDR3 sequences, with 4.5% to 7% as singletons. V gave up 4 bases and J gave up 7 bases; unmatched junction bases: 8. Germline V lookup: CDR1 SGHVS, CDR2 FQNEAQ. The CDR3 contains 15 residues. This sample was taken from a study of neurological immune-mediated disorders. The rearrangement links TRBV7-8 to TRBJ1-5, with 9 bases lining up with TRBD1. The source material was CD4+ T cells from blood. The sequence came from a woman aged 18-35 years with multiple sclerosis. The CDR3, as DNA: TGTGCCAGCAGCTCTTCCGGGACAGGGAGGCAGCCCCAGCATTTT. Its translation is CASSSSGTGRQPQHF.